The rows below give T cell receptor beta chains drawn from one sample of a study of OX40 agonist ivuxolimab in advanced cancers. Clones were read by immunoSEQ multiplex PCR, and TCRdb kept only the in-frame ones, dropping some. The table records some 11,000 clones, roughly 77% of them present only once. The source material was CD4+ or CD8+ T cells sorted from blood, sampled in a trial of the OX40 agonist ivuxolimab. These receptors all stem from an adult with an advanced solid tumor such as melanoma, head and neck, liver or kidney cancer. Both conserved end residues are part of each CDR3. Each record gives: clone size, D gene, J gene, V gene, CDR3 protein, CDR3 DNA. The D gene is left open where the match is weak. Not all rows give a size; the values are once, few, many and, for expanded clones, a class.

.	.	TRBJ2-5	TRBV9	CASSVAGWGPVETQYF	TGTGCCAGCAGCGTAGCTGGTTGGGGGCCTGTGGAGACCCAGTACTTC
few	.	TRBJ2-7	TRBV7-6	CASSYRTVSSYEQYF	TGTGCCAGCAGCTACAGGACAGTTAGCTCCTACGAGCAGTACTTC
few	.	TRBJ2-4	TRBV7-8	CASSYGRLLKNIQYF	TGTGCCAGCAGCTACGGACGGCTACTGAAAAACATTCAGTACTTC
.	.	TRBJ2-2	TRBV7-9	CASSPYVGRALTGELFF	TGTGCCAGCAGCCCCTACGTCGGTCGAGCACTCACCGGGGAGCTGTTTTTT
.	.	TRBJ2-1	TRBV7-9	CASSPWGVKEQFF	TGTGCCAGCAGCCCTTGGGGGGTTAAGGAGCAGTTCTTC
.	TRBD2	TRBJ2-7	TRBV5-4	CASSLDRLAAGHEQYF	TGTGCCAGCAGCTTGGATCGGCTAGCGGCGGGACACGAGCAGTACTTC
.	.	TRBJ2-2	TRBV7-4	CASSRKMGAGELFF	TGTGCCAGCAGCCGTAAGATGGGGGCCGGGGAGCTGTTTTTT
.	TRBD1	TRBJ2-5	TRBV6-5	CASSRTGRPETQYF	TGTGCCAGCAGCCGGACAGGGAGACCAGAGACCCAGTACTTC
.	TRBD2	TRBJ2-2	TRBV9	CASSVGSGVITGELFF	TGTGCCAGCAGCGTAGGGAGCGGGGTGATCACCGGGGAGCTGTTTTTT
.	.	TRBJ1-1	TRBV6-6	CASSYEGTEAFF	TGTGCCAGCAGTTATGAGGGCACTGAAGCTTTCTTT
.	.	TRBJ2-7	TRBV5-5	CASSPSGPMYF	TGTGCCAGCAGCCCCTCGGGGCCAATGTACTTC
few	.	TRBJ1-5	TRBV27	CASGRSNQPQHF	TGTGCCAGCGGCCGTAGCAATCAGCCCCAGCATTTT
once	TRBD1	TRBJ1-5	TRBV5-5	CASSWTGGSQPQHF	TGTGCCAGCAGCTGGACAGGGGGAAGTCAGCCCCAGCATTTT
.	.	TRBJ2-7	TRBV5-4	CASSLVRLGSYEQYF	TGTGCCAGCAGCTTGGTTCGGTTGGGGTCCTACGAGCAGTACTTC
.	TRBD1	TRBJ1-5	TRBV5-6	CASSPGTVEPQHF	TGTGCCAGCAGCCCAGGGACAGTTGAGCCCCAGCATTTT
few	TRBD2	TRBJ2-1	TRBV9	CASSAEWTSGSYEQFF	TGTGCCAGCAGCGCGGAATGGACTAGCGGGAGCTATGAGCAGTTCTTC
.	.	TRBJ2-1	TRBV29-1	CSVEFRYNEQFF	TGCAGCGTTGAGTTTCGGTACAATGAGCAGTTCTTC
.	TRBD1	TRBJ2-4	TRBV28	CASSPGPTAGTGPAKNIQYF	TGTGCCAGCAGTCCGGGACCTACCGCCGGGACAGGGCCAGCCAAAAACATTCAGTACTTC
.	.	TRBJ2-4	TRBV28	CASSFTPVDPTQNIQYF	TGTGCCAGCAGTTTTACCCCAGTTGACCCGACCCAAAACATTCAGTACTTC
.	.	TRBJ2-1	TRBV4-1	CASSFNEGPHNEQFF	TGCGCCAGCAGCTTCAATGAGGGCCCCCACAATGAGCAGTTCTTC